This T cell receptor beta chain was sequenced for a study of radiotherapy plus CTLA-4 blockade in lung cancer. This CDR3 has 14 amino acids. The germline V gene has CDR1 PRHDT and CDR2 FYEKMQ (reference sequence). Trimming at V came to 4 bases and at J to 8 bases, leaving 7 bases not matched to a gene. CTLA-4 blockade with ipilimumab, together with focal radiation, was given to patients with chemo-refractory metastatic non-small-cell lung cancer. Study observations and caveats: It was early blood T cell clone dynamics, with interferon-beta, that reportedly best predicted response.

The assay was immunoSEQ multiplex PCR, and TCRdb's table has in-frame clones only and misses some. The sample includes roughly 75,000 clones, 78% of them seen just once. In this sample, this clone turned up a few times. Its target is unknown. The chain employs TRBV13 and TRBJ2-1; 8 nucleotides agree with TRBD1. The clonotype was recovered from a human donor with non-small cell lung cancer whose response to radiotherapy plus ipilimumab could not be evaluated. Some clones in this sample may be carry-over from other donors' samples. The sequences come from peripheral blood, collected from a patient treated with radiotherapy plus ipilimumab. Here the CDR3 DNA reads TGTGCCAGCAGCTATCGGACAGGGTGGGATGAGCAGTTCTTC. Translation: CASSYRTGWDEQFF.